This T cell receptor beta chain is drawn from a study of blood T cell repertoires in COVID-19 (dated by TCRdb to the early 2020s). Study-wide context: Collaborator samples came from the United States, Italy and Spain and covered acute and convalescent phases of COVID-19. Where available, HLA class I and class II types were obtained from metadata supplied by the sample provider rather than from assay-based typing. Subjects who had been exposed to COVID-19, were actively infected with it, or had recovered from it provided the deeply sampled blood TCRbeta repertoires that made up the dataset. The sample metadata nearly always contained a de-identified subject ID, COVID-19 status, age in years and sex. The material from the prospective study consisted of cDNA or gDNA derived from T cells, B-cell-depleted T cells, or PBMCs. The samples were drawn from the first 160 participants of the ongoing ImmuneRACE study and from over a thousand subjects provided by 6 global collaborators. The repertoires were released in a freely available public database meant as a resource for research on the immune response to SARS-CoV-2. The paper as a whole reports these results and caveats: How much clinical and demographic metadata was included differed by source and by participant, and the metadata was provided uncurated.

Concerning this clone itself: The target of this receptor is not known. Base qualities are not provided; no much larger clone lies one nucleotide away.

V is trimmed back by 1 base and J by 8 bases, and the junction contains 5 bases that no gene match accounts for. CDR1 and CDR2 are drawn from the germline V gene: SGHRS, YFSETQ. Spanning cysteine to phenylalanine, the CDR3 consists of 13 amino acids. Of the read, only the CDR3 DNA is kept; its 39 bases are in frame from base 1. The collaborating institutions used their own protocols to collect whole blood in K2EDTA tubes. For TCRbeta analysis, collaborators shipped samples in one of three forms: frozen whole blood, isolated PBMCs, or DNA extracted from either of those sample types. TCRbeta CDR3 regions were amplified from genomic DNA using the immunoSEQ Assay, a bias-controlled multiplex PCR. Per the authors' processing: Within the assay, amplification of reference gene primers was used to estimate how many nucleated cells each sample contained. To quantify the absolute abundance of each unique TCRbeta CDR3 rearrangement, sequence reads were collapsed and filtered. For each sample, productive Simpson clonality was calculated as the square root of Simpson's diversity index across productive rearrangements. What TCRdb holds here is the immuneACCESS table cut down to in-frame rearrangements. Part of the clones is not present; checked against another copy, under half of the missing clones reflect an unresolved V gene, and the others are unexplained. V and J calls and clone size follow that table, whereas D and trimming were derived from the DNA. Across this sample there are about 150,000 clones, with 87% seen only once. The ten most abundant clones make up roughly 1% of the sample.

The V and J segments used are TRBV5-1 and TRBJ1-2; TRBD1 aligns with 7 central bases. The sample comprised peripheral blood. The clonotype originates from a woman aged 45-59 years with acute or convalescent COVID-19. This receptor has the CDR3 CASSLTGVRGYTF. In nucleotides, the sequence is TGCGCCAGCAGCTTGACAGGGGTGAGAGGCTACACCTTC.